These T cell receptor beta chains were read from a single sample in a study of radiotherapy plus CTLA-4 blockade in lung cancer. Libraries were prepared by immunoSEQ multiplex PCR; TCRdb keeps only in-frame clonotypes and omits some of them. The sample contains tens of thousands of clones, about 72% of which appear only once. Sequenced material: peripheral blood, taken from a patient treated with radiotherapy plus ipilimumab. These receptors all stem from a human donor with non-small cell lung cancer who had stable disease on radiotherapy plus ipilimumab. CDR3s include the opening cysteine and the closing phenylalanine or tryptophan. The D gene is left open where the match is weak. The size field is filled for only some rows; it gives once, few, many or a size class.

v_gene	d_gene	abundance	len	j_gene	CDR3aa	CDR3nt
TRBV15	TRBD1	-	16	TRBJ1-1	CATSSLAGTGVGEAFF	TGTGCCACCAGCAGCCTGGCCGGGACAGGGGTCGGTGAAGCTTTCTTT
TRBV4-1	-	-	17	TRBJ1-6	CASSQDRAAGRNSPLHF	TGCGCCAGCAGCCAAGATCGAGCGGCGGGACGAAATTCACCCCTCCACTTT
TRBV13	TRBD1	-	17	TRBJ1-2	CASSLAPGTGVSYGYTF	TGTGCCAGCAGCTTAGCCCCCGGGACAGGGGTTTCCTATGGCTACACCTTC
TRBV25-1	-	-	14	TRBJ1-2	CASSLAGTTGGYTF	TGTGCCAGCAGTTTAGCGGGGACAACAGGCGGCTACACCTTC
TRBV5-4	-	few	14	TRBJ1-1	CASSLATGSGGAFF	TGTGCCAGCAGCTTGGCCACAGGGTCGGGGGGAGCTTTCTTT
TRBV6-5	-	many	14	TRBJ1-5	CASSGGAGNQPQHF	TGTGCCAGCAGTGGTGGGGCGGGCAATCAGCCCCAGCATTTT
TRBV2	-	-	16	TRBJ1-3	CASREPGRTSGNTIYF	TGTGCCAGCAGGGAGCCGGGACGGACGTCTGGAAACACCATATATTTT
TRBV30	TRBD1	-	14	TRBJ1-3	CAWSGTGGGNTIYF	TGTGCCTGGAGTGGGACAGGAGGTGGAAACACCATATATTTT
TRBV27	TRBD1	-	13	TRBJ2-4	CASTPGTENIQYF	TGTGCCAGCACCCCCGGGACAGAAAACATTCAGTACTTC
TRBV18	-	-	14	TRBJ1-2	CASSSVEGYYGYTF	TGTGCCAGCTCATCAGTGGAGGGCTACTATGGCTACACCTTC